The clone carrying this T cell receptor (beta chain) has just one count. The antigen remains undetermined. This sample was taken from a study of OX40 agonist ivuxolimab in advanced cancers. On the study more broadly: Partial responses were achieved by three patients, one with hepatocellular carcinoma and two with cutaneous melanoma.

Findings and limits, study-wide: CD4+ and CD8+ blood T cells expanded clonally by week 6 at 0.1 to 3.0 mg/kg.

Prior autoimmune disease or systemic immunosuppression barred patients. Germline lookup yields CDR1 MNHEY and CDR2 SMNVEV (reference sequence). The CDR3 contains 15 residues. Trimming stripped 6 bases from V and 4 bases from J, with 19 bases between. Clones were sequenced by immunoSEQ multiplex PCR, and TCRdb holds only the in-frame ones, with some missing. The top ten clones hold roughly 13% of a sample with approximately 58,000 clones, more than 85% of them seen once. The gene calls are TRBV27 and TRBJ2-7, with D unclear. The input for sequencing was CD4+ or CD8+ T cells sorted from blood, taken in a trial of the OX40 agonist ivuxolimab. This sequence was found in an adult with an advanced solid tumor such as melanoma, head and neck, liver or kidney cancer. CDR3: CASSPLVMVRYEQYF. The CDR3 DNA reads TGTGCCAGCAGCCCGCTGGTGATGGTCCGGTACGAGCAGTACTTC.